This T cell receptor beta chain comes out of a study of graft-versus-host responses after intestinal transplantation. Study details: Recipients across the board were started on anti-thymocyte globulin induction, then kept on tacrolimus and steroids for about three years.

Study results and limitations: GvH clones were found in recipient marrow; some appeared first in ileum or blood.

Produced via immunoSEQ multiplex PCR; TCRdb's table is partial and in-frame only. The data contain 80,000 to 95,000 clones, 88% of them singletons. Germline CDR1 and CDR2: MDHEN and SYDVKM. The CDR3 is 16 residues long. V trimming: 4 bases; J trimming: 3 bases; junction bases outside the gene matches: 7. Notes on this clone: The antigen remains undetermined.

The sample here was unstimulated CD4+ T cells sorted from spleen or lymph node cells, taken before transplant. V is TRBV28 and J is TRBJ1-3; 9 nucleotides align to TRBD1. The sequence was collected from a human donor who was the organ donor for an intestinal transplant. In DNA form, the CDR3 reads TGTGCCAGCAGTTCCCCGGGACAGGGTTTTGGAAACACCATATATTTT. Translation gives CASSSPGQGFGNTIYF. The variable domain in full, with the rest retrieved from reference TRBV28 and TRBJ1-3, is DVKVTQSSRYLVKRTGEKVFLECVQDMDHENMFWYRQDPGLGLRLIYFSYDVKMKEKGDIPEGYSVSREKKERFSLILESASTNQTSMYLCASSSPGQGFGNTIYFGEGSWLTVV.